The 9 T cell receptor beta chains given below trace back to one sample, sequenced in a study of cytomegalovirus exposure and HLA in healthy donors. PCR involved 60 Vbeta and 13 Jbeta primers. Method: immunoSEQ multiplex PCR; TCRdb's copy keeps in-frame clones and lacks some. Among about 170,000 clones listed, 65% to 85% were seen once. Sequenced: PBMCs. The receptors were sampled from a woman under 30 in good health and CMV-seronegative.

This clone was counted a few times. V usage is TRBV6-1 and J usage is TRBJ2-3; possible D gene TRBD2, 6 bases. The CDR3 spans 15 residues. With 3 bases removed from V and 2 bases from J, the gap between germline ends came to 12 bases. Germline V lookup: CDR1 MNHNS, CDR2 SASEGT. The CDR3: CASSEPGGITDTQYF. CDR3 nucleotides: TGTGCCAGCAGTGAGCCCGGGGGAATCACAGATACGCAGTATTTT.

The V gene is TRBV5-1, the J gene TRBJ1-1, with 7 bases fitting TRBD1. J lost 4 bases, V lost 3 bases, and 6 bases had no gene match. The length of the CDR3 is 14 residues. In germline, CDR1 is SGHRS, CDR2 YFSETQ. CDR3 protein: CASSSGTAGTEAFF. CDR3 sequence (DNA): TGCGCCAGCAGCTCCGGGACAGCGGGCACTGAAGCTTTCTTT. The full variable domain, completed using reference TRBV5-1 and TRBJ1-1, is KAGVTQTPRYLIKTRGQQVTLSCSPISGHRSVSWYQQTPGQGLQFLFEYFSETQRNKGNFPGRFSGRQFSNSRSEMNVSTLELGDSALYLCASSSGTAGTEAFFGQGTRLTVV.

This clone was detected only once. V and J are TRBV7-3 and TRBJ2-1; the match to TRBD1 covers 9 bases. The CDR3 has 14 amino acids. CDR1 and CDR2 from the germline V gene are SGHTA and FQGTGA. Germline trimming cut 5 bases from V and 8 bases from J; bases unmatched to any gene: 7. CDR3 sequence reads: CASSRDRASDEQFF. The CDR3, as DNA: TGTGCCAGCAGCCGGGACAGGGCGAGCGATGAGCAGTTCTTC.

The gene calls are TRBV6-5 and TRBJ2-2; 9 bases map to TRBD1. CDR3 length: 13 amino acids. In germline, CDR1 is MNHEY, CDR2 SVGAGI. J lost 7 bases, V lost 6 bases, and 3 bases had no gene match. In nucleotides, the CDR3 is TGTGCCAGCAGGAACAGGGGGCACGGGGAGCTGTTTTTT. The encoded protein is CASRNRGHGELFF.

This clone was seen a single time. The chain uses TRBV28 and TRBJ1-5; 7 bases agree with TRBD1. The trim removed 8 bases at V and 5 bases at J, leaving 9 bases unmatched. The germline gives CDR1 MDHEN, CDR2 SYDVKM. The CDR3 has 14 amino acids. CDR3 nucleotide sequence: TGTGCCAGCTGTTACAGGGGTACTTATCAGCCCCAGCATTTT. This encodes CASCYRGTYQPQHF.

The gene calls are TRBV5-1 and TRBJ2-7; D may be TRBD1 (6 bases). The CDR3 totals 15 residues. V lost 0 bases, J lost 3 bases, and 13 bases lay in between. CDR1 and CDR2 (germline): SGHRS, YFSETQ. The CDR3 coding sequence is TGCGCCAGCAGCTTGGGGGGGCGAAACGACTACGAGCAGTACTTC. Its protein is CASSLGGRNDYEQYF.

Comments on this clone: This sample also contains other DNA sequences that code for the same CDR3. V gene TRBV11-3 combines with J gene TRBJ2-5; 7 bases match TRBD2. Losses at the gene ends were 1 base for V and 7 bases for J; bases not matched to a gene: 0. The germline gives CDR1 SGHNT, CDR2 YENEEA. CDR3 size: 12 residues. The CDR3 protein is CASSLAGGTQYF. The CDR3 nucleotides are TGTGCCAGCAGCTTAGCGGGAGGGACCCAGTACTTC.

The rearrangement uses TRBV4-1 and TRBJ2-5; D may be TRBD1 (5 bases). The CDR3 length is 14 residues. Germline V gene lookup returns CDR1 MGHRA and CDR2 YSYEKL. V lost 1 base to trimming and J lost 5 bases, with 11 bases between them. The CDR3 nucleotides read TGCGCCAGCAGCCAAGGCGCAGGGCGGGAGACCCAGTACTTC. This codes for CASSQGAGRETQYF.

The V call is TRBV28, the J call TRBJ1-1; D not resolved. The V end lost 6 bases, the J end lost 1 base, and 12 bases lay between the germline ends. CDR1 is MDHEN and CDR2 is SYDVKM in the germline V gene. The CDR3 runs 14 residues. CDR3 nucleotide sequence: TGTGCCAGCAGCTGGCAGTCCTCGAACACTGAAGCTTTCTTT. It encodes CASSWQSSNTEAFF.